This T cell receptor (beta chain) was retrieved from a study of regulatory and conventional T cells in RAG deficiency. Points from the study as a whole: In Omenn syndrome, sorted "Tregs" may be peripherally activated cells. Other subsets showed roughly 10-fold reductions, but Treg unique TCR beta sequences fell 75 to 100-fold in these patients. Patient subsets had shorter CDR3s; Omenn Treg-Tconv overlap exceeded 85%.

Blood CD4+ CD25-low CD127-high conventional T cells supplied the genomic DNA template. Profiling relied on immunoSEQ multiplex PCR, and the TCRdb table lists in-frame clones only, not all of them. The sample yields about 46,000 clones, 80% to 90% seen once. As regards this clone: What it binds is not known.

Trimming shortened V by 6 bases and J by 2 bases, and 10 bases separated the two germline ends. The CDR3 sequence is 13 residues long. Germline lookup yields CDR1 WNHNN and CDR2 SYGVQD (reference sequence). The same sample was also studied in work on regulatory T cells. That work contributes: The PCR used 52 TRBV and 13 TRBJ primers. Skewed V and J usage and few unique V-J pairs marked patient repertoires, most in Tregs.

The TCR was taken from a human donor in good health. This chain connects TRBV10-1 to TRBJ1-1, with D hard to call. The sample taken for sequencing was CD4+ effector T cells sorted from blood. CDR3 coding DNA: TGCGCCAGCAGCCTTGGGAGAAACACTGAAGCTTTCTTT. Encoded protein: CASSLGRNTEAFF.